One and the same sample provided the 10 T cell receptor beta chains below, sequenced in a study of shared clonotypes between healthy human individuals. Generated by immunoSEQ multiplex PCR, the TCRdb table keeps only in-frame clones and is missing some. Altogether more than 1 million clones are present, around 78% being singletons, with the ten largest covering roughly 0.56%. The sequenced sample was memory CD4+ T cells from PBMCs. Regarding subset: CD45RA-negative fraction. The receptors shown here come from a man younger than 35 in good health. Some clones in this sample may be carry-over from other donors' samples.

The chain joins TRBV4-2 to TRBJ2-1, with 9 bases aligning to TRBD2. V trimming: 1 base; J trimming: 9 bases; junction bases outside the gene matches: 13. Germline V gene data show CDR1 as LGHNA and CDR2 as YNFKEQ. The CDR3 is 17 amino acids. CDR3 in DNA: TGTGCCAGCAGCCAAGTAAGGGCTAGCGGGATGGGGGGTGAGCAGTTCTTC. This codes for CASSQVRASGMGGEQFF.

The J gene is TRBJ1-2, the V gene TRBV5-1; D may be TRBD1 (6 bases). Germline V gene sequence: CDR1 SGHRS, CDR2 YFSETQ. The CDR3 consists of 14 residues. V shed 2 bases and J shed 1 base, with 9 bases lying between them. The CDR3 nucleotides read TGCGCCAGCAGCTTAACAGGGATTAACTATGGCTACACCTTC. Its translation: CASSLTGINYGYTF.

The rearrangement joins TRBV18 to TRBJ2-3; D call uncertain. Germline loops: CDR1 KGHSH, CDR2 LQKENI. V was pared by 3 bases and J by 3 bases, with 19 bases between. The CDR3 is 17 residues long. The CDR3 nucleotides read TGTGCCAGCTCACCTCCTGGTAGCTCTATCGTGACAGATACGCAGTATTTT. This translates into CASSPPGSSIVTDTQYF.

This chain joins TRBV5-4 and TRBJ2-2; D is possibly TRBD1 (6 bases). There are 16 residues in the CDR3. Germline CDR1 SGHNT, CDR2 YYREEE (reference sequence). Trimming took off 5 bases at V and 0 bases at J, with 14 bases between the two ends. The CDR3 DNA follows: TGTGCCAGCAGACAGGGATTATTTGCGAACACCGGGGAGCTGTTTTTT. Protein sequence: CASRQGLFANTGELFF.

V and J are TRBV4-2 and TRBJ2-1; D tentatively fits TRBD1 or TRBD2 (5 bases each). There are 15 residues in the CDR3. V shed 0 bases and J shed 6 bases, with 12 bases lying between them. Per germline, CDR1 LGHNA and CDR2 YNFKEQ. CDR3 protein: CASSQDRGRSNEQFF. The CDR3 region has the DNA TGTGCCAGCAGCCAAGATCGGGGCAGGTCCAATGAGCAGTTCTTC.

The chain carries TRBV9 and TRBJ2-7, with D perhaps given as TRBD1 or TRBD2 (5 bases each). The CDR3 sequence is 15 residues long. Germline V gene sequence: CDR1 SGDLS, CDR2 YYNGEE. Trimming removed 4 bases from V and 2 bases from J, with 16 bases in between. The CDR3 loop is CASSLAGTATYEQYF. The CDR3 region has the DNA TGTGCCAGCAGCCTCGCCGGGACGGCCACCTACGAGCAGTACTTC.

This chain connects TRBV19 to TRBJ2-5; 8 bases align to TRBD2. The CDR3 runs to 16 residues. Germline values: CDR1 LNHDA, CDR2 SQIVND (reference sequence). Germline trimming cut 1 base from V and 4 bases from J; bases unmatched to any gene: 8. As DNA, the CDR3 is TGTGCCAGTAGTATAGTAGCCAGCGGGAGTGGAGAGACCCAGTACTTC. It specifies CASSIVASGSGETQYF.

The chain couples TRBV19 to TRBJ2-1, with TRBD1 as a possible D gene (6 bases). The ends were cut back, 1 base at V and 0 bases at J, with 13 bases in the middle. Germline assignment: CDR1 LNHDA and CDR2 SQIVND (reference sequence). This CDR3 contains 17 residues. The CDR3 DNA is TGTGCCAGTAGTATAGGTCCAGGGGCGAGCTCCTACAATGAGCAGTTCTTC. This translates into CASSIGPGASSYNEQFF.

This clone is a singleton in its sample. J is TRBJ1-1 and V is TRBV9, with D possibly being TRBD1 (6 bases). V lost 0 bases and J lost 4, with 13 bases in between. CDR1 and CDR2 (germline): SGDLS, YYNGEE. This CDR3 has 15 residues. The CDR3 here is CASSVGQAGVTEAFF. The CDR3 region has the DNA TGTGCCAGCAGCGTAGGACAGGCAGGAGTCACTGAAGCTTTCTTT.

J is TRBJ1-2 and V is TRBV18; TRBD1 aligns across 7 bases. Germline CDR1 reads KGHSH; CDR2 reads LQKENI. Germline trimming cut 0 bases from V and 5 bases from J; bases unmatched to any gene: 9. The CDR3 contains 16 residues. CDR3 amino acids: CASSPPVDRSLYGYTF. For the CDR3, the DNA is TGTGCCAGCTCACCACCGGTGGACAGGTCCCTATATGGCTACACCTTC. The whole variable domain, filled in from reference TRBV18 and TRBJ1-2, reads NAGVMQNPRHLVRRRGQEARLRCSPMKGHSHVYWYRQLPEEGLKFMVYLQKENIIDESGMPKERFSAEFPKEGPSILRIQQVVRGDSAAYFCASSPPVDRSLYGYTFGSGTRLTVV.